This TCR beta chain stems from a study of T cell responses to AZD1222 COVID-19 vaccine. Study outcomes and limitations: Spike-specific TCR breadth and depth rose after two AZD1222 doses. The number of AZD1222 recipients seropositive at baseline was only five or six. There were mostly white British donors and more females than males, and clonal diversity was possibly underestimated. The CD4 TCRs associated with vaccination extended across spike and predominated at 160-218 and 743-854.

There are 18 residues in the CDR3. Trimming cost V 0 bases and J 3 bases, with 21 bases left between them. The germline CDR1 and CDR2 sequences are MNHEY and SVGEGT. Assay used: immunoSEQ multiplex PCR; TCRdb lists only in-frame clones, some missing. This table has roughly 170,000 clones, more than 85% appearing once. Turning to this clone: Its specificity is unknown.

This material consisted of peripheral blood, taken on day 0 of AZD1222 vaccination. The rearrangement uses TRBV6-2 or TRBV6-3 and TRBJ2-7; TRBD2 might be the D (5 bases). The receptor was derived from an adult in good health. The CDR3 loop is CASSYSKGVDGRYYEQYF. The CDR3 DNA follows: TGTGCCAGCAGTTACTCGAAGGGAGTAGATGGGAGATACTACGAGCAGTACTTC.